A selection of T cell receptor beta chains follows, all from one sample in a study of blood T cell repertoires in COVID-19. Clones were read by immunoSEQ multiplex PCR, and TCRdb kept only the in-frame ones, dropping some. The profile shows approximately 60,000 clones, about 80% of them singletons. The sequencing input was peripheral blood. The receptors originated from a woman older than 75 with acute or convalescent COVID-19. Each CDR3 is given without its conserved first and last residue. The order of the fields is V gene, J gene, CDR3 protein.

TRBV5-4,TRBJ2-5,ASSLPASGRETQY
TRBV9,TRBJ2-3,ASSPRGSTDTQY
TRBV4-2,TRBJ2-7,ASSQDRLAGNEQY
TRBV28,TRBJ1-2,ASSFGQYGYT
TRBV3-1/TRBV3-2,TRBJ1-3,ASSHTSSGNTIY
TRBV30,TRBJ2-3,AWSRSGNGDTQY
TRBV2,TRBJ1-2,ASSLQGEAYGYT
TRBV6-2/TRBV6-3,TRBJ2-7,ASSYSQEGPREQY
TRBV7-9,TRBJ2-2,ASVSASGTNTGELF
TRBV7-9,TRBJ2-7,ASSLTSGNSEQY
TRBV11-2,TRBJ2-1,ASSQGLAGAYNEQF
TRBV6-2/TRBV6-3,TRBJ2-7,ASSDADGSQEQY
TRBV7-2,TRBJ1-1,ASSLERNTEAF
TRBV28,TRBJ2-3,ASSRGTTDTQY
TRBV11-2,TRBJ2-5,ASSFNRGKETQY
TRBV20-1,TRBJ2-5,SASLRGLAVQETQY
TRBV29-1,TRBJ2-7,SARDTPYEQY
TRBV19,TRBJ1-1,ASSIARTKTEAF
TRBV5-1,TRBJ2-7,ASSRTSGSYYEQY
TRBV3-1/TRBV3-2,TRBJ1-2,ASSRTDTSYGYT
TRBV6-2/TRBV6-3,TRBJ2-4,ASSYVGGTKNIQY
TRBV5-4,TRBJ1-2,ASSVDRGNYGYT
TRBV9,TRBJ2-1,ASSTYRGDANEQF
TRBV7-9,TRBJ2-5,ASSFLALETQY
TRBV11-2,TRBJ2-1,ASSAASGWNEQF
TRBV19,TRBJ2-4,ASSGRQGGNIQY
TRBV7-3,TRBJ2-1,ASSSEGGPYNEQF
TRBV5-6,TRBJ1-1,ASSWGTGNTEAF
TRBV3-1/TRBV3-2,TRBJ2-3,ASSLQNKDTQY
TRBV7-9,TRBJ1-5,ASSAETGGSNQPQH
TRBV18,TRBJ2-5,ASSPYLEETQY
TRBV14,TRBJ2-1,ASSRGSGGAYNEQF
TRBV11-2,TRBJ2-7,ASSLVGTSSYEQY
TRBV7-3,TRBJ1-1,ASSNGREGPMNTEAF
TRBV5-4,TRBJ2-1,ASSSKAGDNEQF
TRBV12-3/TRBV12-4,TRBJ1-1,ASTGTVNTEAF
TRBV24-1,TRBJ2-1,ATSARPGGVHEQF
TRBV4-1,TRBJ2-7,ASSQVAAGQGRREQY
TRBV28,TRBJ1-1,ASSLGMNTEAF
TRBV7-2,TRBJ2-7,ASSSAGGSVYEQY
TRBV3-1/TRBV3-2,TRBJ1-4,ASSHGGFDEKLF
TRBV4-3,TRBJ2-6,ASSHRGGRAGANVLT
TRBV6-1,TRBJ1-3,ASSEALVALGGNTIY
TRBV19,TRBJ1-1,ASSIGRGDTEAF
TRBV3-1/TRBV3-2,TRBJ1-1,ASSQVGGVNTEAF